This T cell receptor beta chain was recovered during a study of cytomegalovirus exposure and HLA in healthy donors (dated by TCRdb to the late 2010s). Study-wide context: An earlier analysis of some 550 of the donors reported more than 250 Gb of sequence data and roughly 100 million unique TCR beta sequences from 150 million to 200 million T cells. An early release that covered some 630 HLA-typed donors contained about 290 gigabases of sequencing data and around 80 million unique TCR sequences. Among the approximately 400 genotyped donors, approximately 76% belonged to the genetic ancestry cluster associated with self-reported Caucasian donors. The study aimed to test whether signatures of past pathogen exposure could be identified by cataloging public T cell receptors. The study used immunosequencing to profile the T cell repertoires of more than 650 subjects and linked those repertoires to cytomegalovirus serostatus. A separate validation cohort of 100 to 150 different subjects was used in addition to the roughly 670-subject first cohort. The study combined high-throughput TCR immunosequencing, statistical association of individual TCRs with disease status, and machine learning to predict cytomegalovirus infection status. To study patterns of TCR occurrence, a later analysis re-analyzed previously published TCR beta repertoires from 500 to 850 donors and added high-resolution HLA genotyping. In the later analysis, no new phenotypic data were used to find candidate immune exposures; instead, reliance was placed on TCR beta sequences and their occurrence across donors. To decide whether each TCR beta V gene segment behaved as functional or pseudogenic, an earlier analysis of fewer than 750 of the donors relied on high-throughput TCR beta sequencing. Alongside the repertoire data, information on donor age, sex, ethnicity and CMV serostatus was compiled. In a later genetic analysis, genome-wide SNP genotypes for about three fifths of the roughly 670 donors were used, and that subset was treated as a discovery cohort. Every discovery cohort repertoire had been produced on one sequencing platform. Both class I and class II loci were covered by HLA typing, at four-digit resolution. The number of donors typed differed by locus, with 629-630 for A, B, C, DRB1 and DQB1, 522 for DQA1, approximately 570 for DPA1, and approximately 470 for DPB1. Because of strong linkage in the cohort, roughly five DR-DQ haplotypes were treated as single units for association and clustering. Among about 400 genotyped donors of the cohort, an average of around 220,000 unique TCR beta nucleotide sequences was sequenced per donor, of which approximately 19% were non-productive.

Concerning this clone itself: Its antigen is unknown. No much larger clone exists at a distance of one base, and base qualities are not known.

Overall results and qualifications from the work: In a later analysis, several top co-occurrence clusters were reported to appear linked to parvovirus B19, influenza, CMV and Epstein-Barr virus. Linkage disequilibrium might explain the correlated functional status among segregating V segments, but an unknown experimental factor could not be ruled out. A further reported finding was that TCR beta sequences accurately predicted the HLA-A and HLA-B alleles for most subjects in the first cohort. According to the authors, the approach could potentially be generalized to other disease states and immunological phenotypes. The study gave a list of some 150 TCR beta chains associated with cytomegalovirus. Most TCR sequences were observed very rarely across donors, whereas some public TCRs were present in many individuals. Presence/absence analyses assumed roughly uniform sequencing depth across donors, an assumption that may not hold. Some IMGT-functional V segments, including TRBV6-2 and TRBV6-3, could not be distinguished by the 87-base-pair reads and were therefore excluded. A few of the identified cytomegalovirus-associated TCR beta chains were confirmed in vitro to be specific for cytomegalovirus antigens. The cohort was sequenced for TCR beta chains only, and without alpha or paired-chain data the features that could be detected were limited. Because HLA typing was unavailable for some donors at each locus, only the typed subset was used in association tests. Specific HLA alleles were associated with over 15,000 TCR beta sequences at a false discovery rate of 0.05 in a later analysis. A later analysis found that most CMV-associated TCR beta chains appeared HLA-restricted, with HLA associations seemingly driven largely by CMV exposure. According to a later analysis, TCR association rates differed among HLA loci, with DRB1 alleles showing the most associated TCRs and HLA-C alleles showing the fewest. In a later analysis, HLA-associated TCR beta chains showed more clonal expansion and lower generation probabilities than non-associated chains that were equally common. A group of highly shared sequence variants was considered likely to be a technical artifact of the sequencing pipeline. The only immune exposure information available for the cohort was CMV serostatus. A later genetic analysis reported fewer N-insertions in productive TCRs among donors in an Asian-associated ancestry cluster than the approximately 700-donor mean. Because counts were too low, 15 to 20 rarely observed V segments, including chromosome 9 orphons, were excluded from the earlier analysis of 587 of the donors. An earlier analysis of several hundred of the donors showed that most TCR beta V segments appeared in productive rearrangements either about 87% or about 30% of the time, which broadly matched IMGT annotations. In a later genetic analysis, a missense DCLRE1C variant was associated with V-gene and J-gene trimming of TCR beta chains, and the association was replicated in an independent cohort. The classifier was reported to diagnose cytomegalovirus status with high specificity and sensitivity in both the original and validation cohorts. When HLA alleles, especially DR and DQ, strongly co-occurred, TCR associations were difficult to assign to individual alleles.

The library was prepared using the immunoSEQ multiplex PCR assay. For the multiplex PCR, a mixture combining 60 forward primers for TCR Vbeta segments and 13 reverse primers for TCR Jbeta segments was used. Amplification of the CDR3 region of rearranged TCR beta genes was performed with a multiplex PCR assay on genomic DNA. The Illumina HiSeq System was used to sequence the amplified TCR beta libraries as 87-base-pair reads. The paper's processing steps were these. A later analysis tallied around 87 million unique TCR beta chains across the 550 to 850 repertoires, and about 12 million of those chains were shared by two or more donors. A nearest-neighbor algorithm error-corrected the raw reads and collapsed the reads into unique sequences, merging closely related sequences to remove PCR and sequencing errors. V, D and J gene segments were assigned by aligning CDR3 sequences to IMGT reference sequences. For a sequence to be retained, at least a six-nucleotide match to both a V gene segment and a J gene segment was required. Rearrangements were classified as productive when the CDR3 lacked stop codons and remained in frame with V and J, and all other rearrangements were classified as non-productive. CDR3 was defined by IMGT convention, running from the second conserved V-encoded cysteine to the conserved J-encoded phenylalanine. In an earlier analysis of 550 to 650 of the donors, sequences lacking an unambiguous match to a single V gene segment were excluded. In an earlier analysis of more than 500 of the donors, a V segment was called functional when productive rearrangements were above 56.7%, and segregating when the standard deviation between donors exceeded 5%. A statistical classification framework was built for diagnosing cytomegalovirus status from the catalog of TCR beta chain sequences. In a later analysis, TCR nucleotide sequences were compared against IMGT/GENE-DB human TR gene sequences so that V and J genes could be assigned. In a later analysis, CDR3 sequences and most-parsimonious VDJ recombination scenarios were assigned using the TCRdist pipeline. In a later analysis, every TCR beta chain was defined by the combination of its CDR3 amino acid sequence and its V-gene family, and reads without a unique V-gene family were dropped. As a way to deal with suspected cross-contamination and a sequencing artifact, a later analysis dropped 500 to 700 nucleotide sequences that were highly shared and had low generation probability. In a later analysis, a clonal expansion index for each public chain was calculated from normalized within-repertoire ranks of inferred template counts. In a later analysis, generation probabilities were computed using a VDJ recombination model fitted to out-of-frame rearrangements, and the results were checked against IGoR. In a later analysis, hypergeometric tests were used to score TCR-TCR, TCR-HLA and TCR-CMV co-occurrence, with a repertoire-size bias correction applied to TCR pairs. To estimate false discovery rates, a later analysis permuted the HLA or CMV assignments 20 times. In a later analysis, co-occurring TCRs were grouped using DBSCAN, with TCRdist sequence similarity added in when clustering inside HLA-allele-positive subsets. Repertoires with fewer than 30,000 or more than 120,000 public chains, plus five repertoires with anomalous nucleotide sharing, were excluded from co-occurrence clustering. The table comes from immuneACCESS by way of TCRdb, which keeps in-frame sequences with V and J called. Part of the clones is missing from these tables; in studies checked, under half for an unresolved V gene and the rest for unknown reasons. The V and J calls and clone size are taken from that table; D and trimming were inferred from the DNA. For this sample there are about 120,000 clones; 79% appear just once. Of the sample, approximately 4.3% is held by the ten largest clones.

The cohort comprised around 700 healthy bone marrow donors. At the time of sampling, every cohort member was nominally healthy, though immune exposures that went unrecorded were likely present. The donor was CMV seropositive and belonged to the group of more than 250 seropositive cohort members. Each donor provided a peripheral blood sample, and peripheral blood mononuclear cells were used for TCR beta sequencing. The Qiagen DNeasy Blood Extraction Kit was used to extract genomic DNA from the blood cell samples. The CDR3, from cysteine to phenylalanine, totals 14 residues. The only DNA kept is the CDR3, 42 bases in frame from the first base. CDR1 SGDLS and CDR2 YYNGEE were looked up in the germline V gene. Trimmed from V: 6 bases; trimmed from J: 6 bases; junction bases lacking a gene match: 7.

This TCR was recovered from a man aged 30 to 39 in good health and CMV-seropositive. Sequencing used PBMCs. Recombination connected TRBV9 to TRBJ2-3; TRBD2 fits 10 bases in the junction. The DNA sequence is TGTGCCAGCAATAGCGGGGGGCAGGGGGATACGCAGTATTTT. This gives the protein CASNSGGQGDTQYF.